This T cell receptor (beta chain) emerged from a study of cytomegalovirus exposure and HLA in healthy donors. The length of the CDR3 is 13 residues. Germline V gene sequence: CDR1 SGHTA, CDR2 FQGNSA. Trimming pared 5 bases from V and 7 bases from J, leaving 14 bases between. PCR used 60 Vbeta primers and 13 Jbeta primers. Measured with immunoSEQ multiplex PCR; TCRdb has only the in-frame clones, and not every one. Of about 130,000 clones detected, roughly 15% appear once; the ten largest clones hold approximately 2.6%. The chain is built from TRBV7-2 and TRBJ1-2; D perhaps matches TRBD1 (5 bases). Sequences were obtained from PBMCs. This clonotype originated in a female donor in good health and CMV-seropositive. The CDR3 region is CASSPSPGFGYTF. DNA of the CDR3: TGTGCCAGCAGCCCATCCCCAGGGTTTGGCTACACCTTC.